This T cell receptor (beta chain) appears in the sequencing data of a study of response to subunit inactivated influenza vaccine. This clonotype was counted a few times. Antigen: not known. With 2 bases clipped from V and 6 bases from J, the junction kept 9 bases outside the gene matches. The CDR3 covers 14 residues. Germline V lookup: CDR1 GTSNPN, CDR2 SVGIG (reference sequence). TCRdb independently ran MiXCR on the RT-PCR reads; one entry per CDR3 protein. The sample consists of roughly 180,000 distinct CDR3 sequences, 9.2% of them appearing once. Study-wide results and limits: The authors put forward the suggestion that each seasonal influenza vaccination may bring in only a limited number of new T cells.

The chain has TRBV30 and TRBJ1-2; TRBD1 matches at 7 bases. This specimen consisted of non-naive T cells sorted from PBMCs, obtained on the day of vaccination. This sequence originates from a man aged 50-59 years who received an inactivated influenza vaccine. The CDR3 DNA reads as TGTGCCTGGAGTTTGAACAGGGGCTCCGATGGCTACACCTTC. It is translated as CAWSLNRGSDGYTF.